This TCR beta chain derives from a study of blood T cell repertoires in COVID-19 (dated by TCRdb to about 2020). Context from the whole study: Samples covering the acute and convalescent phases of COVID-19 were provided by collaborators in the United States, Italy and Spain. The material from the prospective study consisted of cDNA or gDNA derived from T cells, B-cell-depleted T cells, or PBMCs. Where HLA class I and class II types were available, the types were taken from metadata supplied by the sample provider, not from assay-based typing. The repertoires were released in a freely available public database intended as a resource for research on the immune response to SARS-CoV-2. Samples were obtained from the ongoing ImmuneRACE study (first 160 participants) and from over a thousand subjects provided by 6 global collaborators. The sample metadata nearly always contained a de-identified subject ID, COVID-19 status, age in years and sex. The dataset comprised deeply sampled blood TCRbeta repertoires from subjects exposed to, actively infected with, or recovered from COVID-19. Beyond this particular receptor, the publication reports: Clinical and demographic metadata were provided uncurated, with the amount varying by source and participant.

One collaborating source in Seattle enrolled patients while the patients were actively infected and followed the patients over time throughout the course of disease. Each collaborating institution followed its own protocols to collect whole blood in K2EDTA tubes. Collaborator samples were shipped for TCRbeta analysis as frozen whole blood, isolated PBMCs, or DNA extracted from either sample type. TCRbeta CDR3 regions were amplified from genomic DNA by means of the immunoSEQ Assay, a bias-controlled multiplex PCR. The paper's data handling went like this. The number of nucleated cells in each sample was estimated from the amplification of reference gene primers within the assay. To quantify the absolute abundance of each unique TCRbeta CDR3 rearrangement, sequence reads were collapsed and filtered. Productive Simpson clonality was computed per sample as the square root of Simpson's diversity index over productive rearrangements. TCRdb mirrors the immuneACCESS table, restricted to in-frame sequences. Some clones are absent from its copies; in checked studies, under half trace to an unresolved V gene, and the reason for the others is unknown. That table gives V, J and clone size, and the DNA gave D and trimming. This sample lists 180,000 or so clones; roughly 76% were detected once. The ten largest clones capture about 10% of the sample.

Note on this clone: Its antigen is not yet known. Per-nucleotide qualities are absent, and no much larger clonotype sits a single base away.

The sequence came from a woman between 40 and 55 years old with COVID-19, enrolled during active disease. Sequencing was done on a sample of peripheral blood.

The DNA sequence is TGTGCCAGCAGCCTAGTGGGGGCTGGCGAGACCCAGTACTTC. Translated, this is CASSLVGAGETQYF. The rearranged segments are TRBV11-2 and TRBJ2-5, and possibly TRBD1, on 6 matching bases. CDR1 is given as SGHAT and CDR2 as FQNNGV, both from the germline V gene. The CDR3 runs 14 residues from the cysteine to the phenylalanine. Only the CDR3 portion is preserved as DNA: 42 bases, with reading frame beginning at the first base. V was cut back by 5 bases and J by 5 bases, leaving a gap of 15 bases between them.